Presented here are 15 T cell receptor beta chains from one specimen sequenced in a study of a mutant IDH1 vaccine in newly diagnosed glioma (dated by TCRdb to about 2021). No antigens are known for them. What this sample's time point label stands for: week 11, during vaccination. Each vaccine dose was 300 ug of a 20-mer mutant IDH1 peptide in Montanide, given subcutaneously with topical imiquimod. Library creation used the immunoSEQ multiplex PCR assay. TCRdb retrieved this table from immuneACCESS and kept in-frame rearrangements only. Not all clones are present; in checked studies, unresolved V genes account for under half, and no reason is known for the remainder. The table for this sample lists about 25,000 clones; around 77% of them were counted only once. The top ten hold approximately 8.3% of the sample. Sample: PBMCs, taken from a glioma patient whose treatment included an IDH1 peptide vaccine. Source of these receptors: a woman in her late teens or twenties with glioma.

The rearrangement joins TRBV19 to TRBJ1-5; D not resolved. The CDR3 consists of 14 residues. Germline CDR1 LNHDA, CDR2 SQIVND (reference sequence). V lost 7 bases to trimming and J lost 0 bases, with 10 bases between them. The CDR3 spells CASKKGNSNQPQHF. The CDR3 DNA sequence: TGTGCCAGTAAAAAGGGTAATAGCAATCAGCCCCAGCATTTT.

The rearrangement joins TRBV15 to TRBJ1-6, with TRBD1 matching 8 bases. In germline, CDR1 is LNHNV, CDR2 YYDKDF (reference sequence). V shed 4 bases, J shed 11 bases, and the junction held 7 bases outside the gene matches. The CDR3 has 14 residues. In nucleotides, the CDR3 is TGTGCCACCAGCACGACAGGGGCTCAAACACCCCTCCACTTT. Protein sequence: CATSTTGAQTPLHF.

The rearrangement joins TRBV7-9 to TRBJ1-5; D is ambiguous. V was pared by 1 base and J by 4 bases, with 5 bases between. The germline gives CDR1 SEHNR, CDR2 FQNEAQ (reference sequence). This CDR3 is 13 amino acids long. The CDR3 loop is CASSLGRNQPQHF. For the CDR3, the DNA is TGTGCCAGCAGCTTAGGACGGAATCAGCCCCAGCATTTT.

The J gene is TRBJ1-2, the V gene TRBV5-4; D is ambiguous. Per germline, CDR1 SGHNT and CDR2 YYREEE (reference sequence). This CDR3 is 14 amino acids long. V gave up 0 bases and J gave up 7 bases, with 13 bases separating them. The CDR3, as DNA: TGTGCCAGCAGCTTGGAAGAAGACTCGGGTGGCTACACCTTC. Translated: CASSLEEDSGGYTF.

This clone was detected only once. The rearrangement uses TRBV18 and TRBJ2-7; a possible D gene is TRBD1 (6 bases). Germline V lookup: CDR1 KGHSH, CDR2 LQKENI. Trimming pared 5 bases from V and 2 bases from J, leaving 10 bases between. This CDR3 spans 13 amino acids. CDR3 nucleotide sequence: TGTGCCAGCTCAACCCGGGACACCTACGAGCAGTACTTC. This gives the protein CASSTRDTYEQYF.

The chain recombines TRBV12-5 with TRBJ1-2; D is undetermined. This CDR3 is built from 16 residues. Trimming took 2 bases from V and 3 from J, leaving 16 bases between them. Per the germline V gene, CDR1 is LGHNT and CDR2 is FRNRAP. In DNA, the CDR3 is TGTGCTAGTGGTTTGCGCTCGGAGATGTTTGACTATGGCTACACCTTC. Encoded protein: CASGLRSEMFDYGYTF.

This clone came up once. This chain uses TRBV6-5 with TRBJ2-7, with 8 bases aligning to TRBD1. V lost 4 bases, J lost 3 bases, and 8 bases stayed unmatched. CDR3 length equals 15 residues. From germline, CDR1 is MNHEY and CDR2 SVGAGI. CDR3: CASSSQQGASYEQYF. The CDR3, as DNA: TGTGCCAGCAGTTCCCAGCAGGGGGCCAGCTACGAGCAGTACTTC.

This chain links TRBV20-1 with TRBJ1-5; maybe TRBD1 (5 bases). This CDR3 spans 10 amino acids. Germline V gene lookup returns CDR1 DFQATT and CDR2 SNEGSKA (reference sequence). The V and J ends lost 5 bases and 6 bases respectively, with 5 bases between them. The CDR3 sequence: CSAGGQPQHF. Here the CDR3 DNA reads TGCAGTGCTGGGGGTCAGCCCCAGCATTTT.

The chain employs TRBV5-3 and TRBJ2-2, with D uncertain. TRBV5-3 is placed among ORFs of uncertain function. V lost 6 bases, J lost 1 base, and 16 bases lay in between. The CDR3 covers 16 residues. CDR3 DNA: TGTGCCAGAACCGTCGGACCAAGTCTGAACACCGGGGAGCTGTTTTTT. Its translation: CARTVGPSLNTGELFF.

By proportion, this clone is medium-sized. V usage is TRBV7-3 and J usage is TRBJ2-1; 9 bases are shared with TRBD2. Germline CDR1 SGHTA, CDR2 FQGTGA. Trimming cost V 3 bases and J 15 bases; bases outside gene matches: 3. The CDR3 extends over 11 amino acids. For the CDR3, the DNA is TGTGCCAGCAGCTTTAGCGGGAGTGTGTTCTTC. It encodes CASSFSGSVFF.

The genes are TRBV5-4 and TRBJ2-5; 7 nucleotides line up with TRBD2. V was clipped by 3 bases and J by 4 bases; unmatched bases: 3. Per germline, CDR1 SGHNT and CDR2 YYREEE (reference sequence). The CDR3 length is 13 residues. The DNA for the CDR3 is TGTGCCAGCAGCTACGGACTAGGAGAGACCCAGTACTTC. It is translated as CASSYGLGETQYF.

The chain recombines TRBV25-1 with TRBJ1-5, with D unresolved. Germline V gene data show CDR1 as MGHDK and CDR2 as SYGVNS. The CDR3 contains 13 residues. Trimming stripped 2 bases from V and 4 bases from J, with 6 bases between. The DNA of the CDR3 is TGTGCCAGCAGTGAAGGGCTTAATCAGCCCCAGCATTTT. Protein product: CASSEGLNQPQHF.

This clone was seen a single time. The CDR3 loop is CASSPDGTATNEKLFF. The CDR3, as DNA: TGTGCCAGCAGCCCGGACGGGACAGCAACTAATGAAAAACTGTTTTTT. The chain links TRBV4-2 to TRBJ1-4; 7 bases are a match to TRBD1. This CDR3 has 16 residues. Losses at the gene ends were 4 bases for V and 0 bases for J; bases not matched to a gene: 5. Germline CDR1 LGHNA, CDR2 YNFKEQ.

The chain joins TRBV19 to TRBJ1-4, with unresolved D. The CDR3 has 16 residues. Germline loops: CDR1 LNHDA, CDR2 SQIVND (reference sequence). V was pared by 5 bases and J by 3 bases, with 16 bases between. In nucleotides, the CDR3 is TGTGCCAGTAGTTCACCAAAGGTAGCGGCTAATGAAAAACTGTTTTTT. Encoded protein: CASSSPKVAANEKLFF.

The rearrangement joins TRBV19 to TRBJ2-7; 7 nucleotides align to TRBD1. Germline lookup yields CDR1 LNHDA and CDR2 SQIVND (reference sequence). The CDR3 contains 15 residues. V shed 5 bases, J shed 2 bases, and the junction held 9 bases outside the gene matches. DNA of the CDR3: TGTGCCAGTAGTTTGGAGTCCGGGACAGCCTACGAGCAGTACTTC. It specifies CASSLESGTAYEQYF.